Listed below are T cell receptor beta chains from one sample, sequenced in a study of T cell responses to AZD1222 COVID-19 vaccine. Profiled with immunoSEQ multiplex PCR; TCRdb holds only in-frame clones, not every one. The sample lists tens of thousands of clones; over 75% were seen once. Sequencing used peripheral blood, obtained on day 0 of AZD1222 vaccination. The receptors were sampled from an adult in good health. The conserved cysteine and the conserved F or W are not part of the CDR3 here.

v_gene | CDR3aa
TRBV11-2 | ASSVSGGREQY
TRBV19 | ASSADRGRSPLH
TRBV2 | ASSENRIGRETQY
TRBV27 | ASSLGGETRGGTEAF
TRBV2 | ASKDGSSGANVLT
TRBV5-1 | ASSDSPTNTGELF
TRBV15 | ATSRGKGVNGNTIY
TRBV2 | ASSDDRVLGYT
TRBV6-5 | ASGGQGNSPLH
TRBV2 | ASGIGDGNQPQH
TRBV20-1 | SATDWYGYT
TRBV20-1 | SARPEETQY
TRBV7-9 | ASSQPGTGGNIQY
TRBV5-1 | ASRAGTGVNQPQH
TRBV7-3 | ASSSRANSPLH
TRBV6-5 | ASSRDRGKTDTQY
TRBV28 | ASSLVQGGTEAF
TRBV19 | ASLAGHEQF
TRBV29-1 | SVEGARTGVTEAF
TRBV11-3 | ASSIGGGEQF
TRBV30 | AWLRPIKGYT
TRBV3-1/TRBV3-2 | ASSQEPGGRETQY
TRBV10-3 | AISSLAGGSTDTQY
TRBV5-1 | ASSLLASGNEQF
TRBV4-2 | ASSQEGLAGGEQF
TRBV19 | ASSRGGPQH
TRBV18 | ASSPQTGTTRNEQF
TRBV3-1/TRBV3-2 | ASSLWAGNTGELF
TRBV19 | ASSPSRGGEKLF